These 30 T cell receptor beta chains share one sample of origin, sequenced in a study of T cell responses to AZD1222 COVID-19 vaccine. The table came from immunoSEQ multiplex PCR; TCRdb's copy has only in-frame clones and leaves some out. The sample lists around 100,000 clones, just under 95% occurring once. Sequences were derived from peripheral blood, sampled on day 0 of AZD1222 vaccination. The origin of the receptors is an adult in good health.

The V gene is TRBV5-5, the J gene TRBJ2-7; D gene unclear. CDR1 is SGHKS, CDR2 YYEKEE, per germline (reference sequence). CDR3 length equals 15 residues. V was shortened by 0 bases and J by 1 base, with 11 bases between the two germline ends. The CDR3 nucleotides are TGTGCCAGCAGCTTGGTATACGGCACTTCCTACGAGCAGTACTTC. This codes for CASSLVYGTSYEQYF.

This clone was counted once. This sequence joins TRBV18 and TRBJ1-1, with TRBD1 as a possible D gene (5 bases). CDR1 and CDR2 from the germline V gene are KGHSH and LQKENI. This CDR3 has 17 amino acids. With 0 bases removed from V and 4 bases from J, the gap between germline ends came to 18 bases. CDR3 residues: CASSPPPWDDITTEAFF. The CDR3 nucleotides read TGTGCCAGCTCACCACCGCCCTGGGACGACATCACCACTGAAGCTTTCTTT.

J is TRBJ2-3 and V is TRBV14; no reliable D call. The CDR3 is 15 residues long. The germline CDR1 and CDR2 sequences are SGHDN and FVKESK. Trimming stripped 1 base from V and 6 bases from J, with 14 bases between. The CDR3 nucleotides read TGTGCCAGCAGCCAAGGAACCCACCTTGGCGATACGCAGTATTTT. Amino acids: CASSQGTHLGDTQYF. Full variable domain (missing parts from reference TRBV14 and TRBJ2-3): EAGVTQFPSHSVIEKGQTVTLRCDPISGHDNLYWYRRVMGKEIKFLLHFVKESKQDESGMPNNRFLAERTGGTYSTLKVQPAELEDSGVYFCASSQGTHLGDTQYFGPGTRLTVL.

This chain uses TRBV6-5 with TRBJ1-3; D remains ambiguous. V shed 0 bases and J shed 2 bases, with 11 bases lying between them. In germline, CDR1 is MNHEY, CDR2 SVGAGI. The CDR3 runs to 16 residues. The DNA for the CDR3 is TGTGCCAGCAGTTACTCGCGGGAAGCAACTGGAAACACCATATATTTT. This translates into CASSYSREATGNTIYF.

The V and J genes are TRBV19 and TRBJ2-1, with D unresolved. Trimming removed 9 bases at V and 10 bases at J, with 13 bases between. The length of the CDR3 is 11 residues. The germline V gene has CDR1 LNHDA and CDR2 SQIVND (reference sequence). CDR3 in amino acids: CASRWAGEQFF. CDR3 sequence (DNA): TGTGCCAGCAGATGGGCCGGAGAGCAGTTCTTC. Using reference TRBV19 and TRBJ2-1 for the parts outside the CDR3, the full variable domain is DGGITQSPKYLFRKEGQNVTLSCEQNLNHDAMYWYRQDPGQGLRLIYYSQIVNDFQKGDIAEGYSVSREKKESFPLTVTSAQKNPTAFYLCASRWAGEQFFGPGTRLTVL.

The V call is TRBV5-4, the J call TRBJ1-2; D call uncertain. V was pared by 2 bases and J by 6 bases, with 5 bases between. The CDR3 is made up of 11 amino acids. Germline CDR1 reads SGHNT; CDR2 reads YYREEE (reference sequence). The CDR3 DNA follows: TGTGCCAGCAGCTTCGGGGATGGCTACACCTTC. Its translation: CASSFGDGYTF.

This sequence joins TRBV5-1 and TRBJ2-5; TRBD2 might be the D (6 bases). This CDR3 is 15 amino acids long. Trimming cost V 4 bases and J 0 bases, with 13 bases left between them. Germline CDR1 reads SGHRS; CDR2 reads YFSETQ. CDR3 amino acids: CASSEGLKYQETQYF. CDR3 in DNA: TGCGCCAGCAGCGAGGGACTGAAGTACCAAGAGACCCAGTACTTC.

CDR3 sequence reads: CAWGQGLSNEKLFF. The CDR3 DNA sequence: TGTGCCTGGGGACAGGGACTCTCCAATGAAAAACTGTTTTTT. V and J are TRBV30 and TRBJ1-4; 8 bases match TRBD1. CDR1 is GTSNPN, CDR2 SVGIG, per germline (reference sequence). This CDR3 is built from 14 residues. Trimming removed 5 bases from V and 5 bases from J; junction bases left unmatched: 7. Using reference TRBV30 and TRBJ1-4 for the parts outside the CDR3, the full variable domain is SQTIHQWPATLVQPVGSPLSLECTVEGTSNPNLYWYRQAAGRGLQLLFYSVGIGQISSEVPQNLSASRPQDRQFILSSKKLLLSDSGFYLCAWGQGLSNEKLFFGSGTQLSVL.

This clone was seen a single time. J is TRBJ1-1 and V is TRBV11-2; D gene unclear. V was shortened by 1 base and J by 2 bases, with 8 bases between the two germline ends. Germline values: CDR1 SGHAT, CDR2 FQNNGV. The CDR3 sequence is 14 residues long. In DNA, the CDR3 is TGTGCCAGCAGCTTAGGGGGTTTTAACACTGAAGCTTTCTTT. It translates to CASSLGGFNTEAFF.

The chain combines TRBV3-1 (or the pseudogene TRBV3-2) with TRBJ2-1; 9 bases match TRBD2. The CDR3 covers 15 residues. CDR1 is LGHDT and CDR2 is YNNKEL in the germline V gene (reference sequence). J was trimmed by 7 bases and V by 4 bases; bases with no gene match: 8. CDR3 loop: CASSPGLAGANEQFF. The CDR3 nucleotides read TGTGCCAGCAGCCCCGGTTTAGCGGGAGCAAATGAGCAGTTCTTC.

This clone was recorded once. The chain carries TRBV7-8 and TRBJ1-5, with a weak D call TRBD1 (5 bases). V was cut by 5 bases and J by 5 bases, with 10 bases left in between. CDR3 length equals 13 residues. In germline, CDR1 is SGHVS, CDR2 FQNEAQ. CDR3 amino acids: CASSRGGDQPQHF. DNA of the CDR3: TGTGCCAGCAGCAGGGGTGGGGATCAGCCCCAGCATTTT.

The J gene is TRBJ1-5, the V gene TRBV5-8; 9 positions agree with TRBD1. The V and J ends lost 4 bases and 2 bases, in that order; junction bases with no gene match: 4. Per the germline V gene, CDR1 is SGHTS and CDR2 is YDEGEE. This CDR3 has 15 amino acids. The CDR3 here is CASSLGQGGNQPQHF. CDR3 coding DNA: TGTGCCAGCAGCCTGGGACAGGGCGGCAATCAGCCCCAGCATTTT.

The rearrangement links TRBV4-3 to TRBJ1-2; 9 bases line up with TRBD1. V was pared by 0 bases and J by 8 bases, with 7 bases of the junction left unmatched. Germline values: CDR1 LGHNA, CDR2 YSLEER. CDR3 length: 15 amino acids. This CDR3 is CASSQDYRGLEGYTF. Here the CDR3 DNA reads TGCGCCAGCAGCCAAGATTACAGGGGGCTAGAAGGCTACACCTTC.

The chain carries TRBV6-5 and TRBJ2-7, with 11 positions matching TRBD2. This CDR3 has 12 residues. With V trimmed by 5 bases and J by 6 bases, 0 bases remained unmatched. Per the germline V gene, CDR1 is MNHEY and CDR2 is SVGAGI. The CDR3 is CASSTSGSEQYF. CDR3 nucleotide sequence: TGTGCCAGCAGTACTAGCGGGAGCGAGCAGTACTTC.

The V and J genes are TRBV7-9 and TRBJ1-1; D is uncertain. Trimming took off 2 bases at V and 4 bases at J, with 14 bases between the two ends. Per germline, CDR1 SEHNR and CDR2 FQNEAQ (reference sequence). CDR3 size: 15 residues. CDR3 sequence (DNA): TGTGCCAGCAGCTTATTGTCGGGGTCGTCCACTGAAGCTTTCTTT. Its translation: CASSLLSGSSTEAFF.

The chain employs TRBV2 and TRBJ1-6; 8 bases are shared with TRBD1. Germline V gene lookup returns CDR1 SNHLY and CDR2 FYNNEI. CDR3 length: 16 amino acids. J lost 9 bases, V lost 5 bases, and 12 bases had no gene match. The CDR3 loop is CASSPLRTGTGSPLHF. For the CDR3, the DNA is TGTGCCAGCAGTCCTTTAAGGACAGGGACCGGTTCACCCCTCCACTTT.

V and J are TRBV4-1 and TRBJ1-1, with a possible D match to TRBD1 (5 bases). This CDR3 contains 14 residues. Trimming stripped 6 bases from V and 5 bases from J, with 16 bases between. Germline V gene data show CDR1 as MGHRA and CDR2 as YSYEKL. The CDR3 region has the DNA TGCGCCAGCAGTCTCGGGCCAGGGTCGACTGAAGCTTTCTTT. Amino acids: CASSLGPGSTEAFF.

The rearrangement joins TRBV28 to TRBJ2-7; D is undetermined. This CDR3 has 15 amino acids. Trimming pared 6 bases from V and 4 bases from J, leaving 19 bases between. Germline V gene data show CDR1 as MDHEN and CDR2 as SYDVKM. CDR3 sequence reads: CASSSPRPDRYEQYF. The DNA of the CDR3 is TGTGCCAGCAGCTCTCCCCGCCCTGATCGGTACGAGCAGTACTTC.

The chain combines TRBV10-3 with TRBJ2-1; a weak D match, TRBD1 (5 bases). The CDR3 consists of 11 residues. Germline V lookup: CDR1 ENHRY, CDR2 SYGVKD. The CDR3 DNA reads TGTATGGCTTCAACAGGCAATGAGCAGTTCTTC. Protein product: CMASTGNEQFF.

The chain links TRBV6-6 to TRBJ1-1; a possible D gene is TRBD1 (5 bases). V was pared by 2 bases and J by 5 bases, with 12 bases between. The CDR3 sequence is 14 residues long. The germline V gene has CDR1 MNHNY and CDR2 SVGAGI (reference sequence). This CDR3 is CASSYRGRETEAFF. The DNA for the CDR3 is TGTGCCAGCAGTTACAGGGGCAGGGAGACTGAAGCTTTCTTT.

The chain carries TRBV6-2 or TRBV6-3 and TRBJ2-7; 11 bases are a match to TRBD2. CDR1 is MNHEY, CDR2 SVGEGT, per germline. With 6 bases clipped from V and 2 bases from J, the junction kept 12 bases outside the gene matches. CDR3 length: 17 amino acids. The CDR3 coding sequence is TGTGCCAGCAGCAGACAGGGGACTAGCGGTTGGACCTACGAGCAGTACTTC. Encoded protein: CASSRQGTSGWTYEQYF.

This chain joins TRBV28 and TRBJ2-2, with D tentatively TRBD1 (8 bases). The V end lost 6 bases, the J end lost 4 bases, and 21 bases lay between the germline ends. Germline CDR1 reads MDHEN; CDR2 reads SYDVKM. This CDR3 comprises 17 residues. CDR3 protein: CASSPHRGRAGTGELFF. In DNA form, the CDR3 reads TGTGCCAGCAGCCCTCACAGGGGGAGGGCGGGCACCGGGGAGCTGTTTTTT.

The chain couples TRBV11-2 to TRBJ1-4; D perhaps matches TRBD1 (5 bases). Per the germline V gene, CDR1 is SGHAT and CDR2 is FQNNGV. Trimming took off 4 bases at V and 0 bases at J, with 6 bases between the two ends. The CDR3 length is 14 residues. CDR3 amino acids: CASSSGPTNEKLFF. The CDR3, as DNA: TGTGCCAGCAGCTCGGGACCAACTAATGAAAAACTGTTTTTT.

The chain recombines TRBV3-1 (or the pseudogene TRBV3-2) with TRBJ2-2; TRBD2 matches at 10 bases. This CDR3 is built from 18 residues. In germline, CDR1 is LGHDT, CDR2 YNNKEL (reference sequence). Trimming removed 2 bases from V and 6 bases from J; junction bases left unmatched: 12. The CDR3 region is CASSQTPAGGQRAGELFF. The CDR3 DNA reads as TGTGCCAGCAGCCAAACTCCAGCGGGGGGGCAAAGGGCCGGGGAGCTGTTTTTT.

This chain connects TRBV21-1 to TRBJ1-4; the D call TRBD1 from the table was never checked on the DNA. TRBV21-1 is termed a pseudogene. This CDR3 spans 14 amino acids. The CDR3: CASRQGSPNEKLFF. The DNA of the CDR3 is TGTGCCAGCAGACAGGGGAGCCCTAATGAAAAACTGTTTTTT.

This chain uses TRBV6-5 with TRBJ1-5; maybe TRBD1 (6 bases). This CDR3 has 16 residues. CDR1 is MNHEY, CDR2 SVGAGI, per germline. The V gene lost 4 bases and the J gene lost 5 bases, with 18 bases spanning the gap. The CDR3: CASSLDRTWGDQPQHF. As DNA, the CDR3 is TGTGCCAGCAGTTTAGACAGGACTTGGGGGGATCAGCCCCAGCATTTT.

J is TRBJ2-5 and V is TRBV7-9, with unresolved D. Germline CDR1 SEHNR, CDR2 FQNEAQ (reference sequence). V shed 5 bases and J shed 1 base, with 14 bases lying between them. The CDR3 extends over 15 amino acids. CDR3 DNA: TGTGCCAGCAGCGATCAATTGGGCCCCCAAGAGACCCAGTACTTC. This gives the protein CASSDQLGPQETQYF.

The chain employs TRBV4-1 and TRBJ1-2; the D is unclear. Trimming took off 0 bases at V and 4 bases at J, with 15 bases between the two ends. The CDR3 is 16 residues long. Germline V gene data show CDR1 as MGHRA and CDR2 as YSYEKL. The CDR3 sequence is CASSQDPGNTLYGYTF. CDR3 nucleotide sequence: TGCGCCAGCAGCCAAGATCCCGGGAATACGCTCTATGGCTACACCTTC.

The rearrangement joins TRBV9 to TRBJ2-1; TRBD2 matches at 11 bases. The CDR3 is 16 residues long. V trimming: 5 bases; J trimming: 6 bases; junction bases outside the gene matches: 10. Per the germline V gene, CDR1 is SGDLS and CDR2 is YYNGEE. The CDR3 region is CASRASVAGGSNEQFF. CDR3 coding DNA: TGTGCCAGCAGAGCTTCGGTAGCGGGGGGGAGCAATGAGCAGTTCTTC.

In this sample, this clone turned up once. The chain joins TRBV9 to TRBJ1-6; D unresolved. Trimming left V 0 bases short and J 7 bases short, with 11 bases between. Germline CDR1 SGDLS, CDR2 YYNGEE. There are 15 residues in the CDR3. The CDR3 DNA follows: TGTGCCAGCAGCGTAGCGCGGGGAGAAAATTCACCCCTCCACTTT. It is translated as CASSVARGENSPLHF.